This T cell receptor (beta chain) originates from a study of Ad26.COV2.S vaccination and SARS-CoV-2 variants (dated by TCRdb to about 2021). The study in broad terms: Vaccine-arm donors came from COV1001, a multicentre, randomized, double-blind, placebo-controlled phase I-IIa trial of Ad26.COV2.S in healthy adults. Dosing of Ad26.COV2.S was intramuscular, at either 5x10^10 or 1x10^11 viral particles, delivered as one shot or as two shots spaced 56 days apart. TCRbeta repertoire sequencing was used to assess the specificity and breadth of SARS-CoV-2-reactive T cell receptors after Ad26.COV2.S vaccination. A total of 32 samples were included in the TCR-sequenced set, comprising some 20 Ad26.COV2.S vaccine recipients, 5 placebo recipients and 8 SARS-CoV-2 convalescent individuals. Trial participants were randomized into five groups of five, in which low-dose or high-dose Ad26.COV2.S was given once or twice, or placebo was given on both occasions. Throughout the experiments and outcome assessment, investigators stayed blinded to trial group allocation.

The full study reports these points: After vaccination, substantial breadth of spike-specific CD8+ and CD4+ T cell responses was reported. Compared with placebo recipients, Ad26.COV2.S recipients showed higher spike-specific TCR breadth (P = 0.0014). The study was not powered to compare responses between vaccine doses or regimens. The authors noted that total T cell responses may have been underestimated by the TCR breadth and depth analyses. Non-spike TCR breadth was comparable between vaccine and placebo recipients, consistent with the vaccine containing only spike.

TCRbeta CDR3 regions were sequenced with the immunoSEQ Assay. After extraction, genomic DNA underwent amplification by bias-controlled multiplex PCR, followed by high-throughput sequencing. The study's own analysis went as follows. To quantify the absolute abundance of each unique TCRbeta CDR3 region, sequences were collapsed and filtered. T cell fraction was estimated by normalizing TCRbeta template counts to usable DNA, with usable DNA measured through amplification of reference genes found in all nucleated cells. Repertoire TCRs were annotated as SARS-CoV-2-specific by exact matching of V gene, CDR3 amino acid sequence and J gene to a known reactive TCR set. MIRA supplied the reference SARS-CoV-2 TCR set, which was filtered for enrichment in COVID-19-positive ImmuneCODE repertoires so that public or cross-reactive TCRs were removed. Drawing on the MIRA antigens, annotated TCRs were analysed further at the level of specific ORF or position within ORF. Depth was the summed frequency of annotated unique rearrangements, while breadth was defined as annotated unique rearrangements over total unique productive rearrangements. TCR breadth was compared between groups using two-sided Wilcoxon rank-sum tests. TCRdb provides this immuneACCESS table in a form limited to in-frame rearrangements. Some clones are lacking; in checked studies, under half of them reflect an unresolved V gene, and why the rest are absent is not known. V, J and clone size are taken as reported in that table, and D and trimming were inferred from the DNA itself. This sample comprises around 450,000 clones, 80% to 90% of them detected only once. Approximately 2.5% of the sample is taken by the ten largest.

The sample's treatment or condition label, decoded: roughly 20 received Ad26.COV2.S at low or high dose, single or two shots; several received placebo; per-sample allocation not given. For vaccine and placebo recipients, repertoires were sequenced using samples collected on day 63 after the first injection. Cohort 1b enrolled 25 or so adults aged 18-55 years at a single site in Boston, USA, between 29 July and 7 August 2020. Ad26.COV2.S was a replication-incompetent adenovirus type 26 vector that expressed a prefusion-stabilized SARS-CoV-2 spike protein derived from the original Wuhan strain. About this clone itself: Its antigen is still unknown. No quality values exist for individual bases; no much larger clone is one base distant.

The CDR3, from cysteine to phenylalanine, totals 15 residues. Only the CDR3 portion is preserved as DNA: 45 bases, with reading frame beginning at the first base. The trim is 2 bases for V and 2 bases for J, with a gap of 11 bases between the germline ends. Reading the germline V gene gives CDR1 SGHTS and CDR2 YDEGEE. The sequenced sample was peripheral blood, obtained in a trial of Ad26.COV2.S vaccine versus placebo. The chain uses TRBV5-8 and TRBJ1-5, with the D gene uncertain. The sequence derives from a person between 18 and 59 years old who received the Ad26.COV2.S COVID-19 vaccine or a placebo. The CDR3 reads CASSFVRLGNQPQHF. Here is the DNA: TGTGCCAGCAGCTTTGTTCGGCTGGGCAATCAGCCCCAGCATTTT.